This T cell receptor (beta chain) was recorded in a study of regulatory T cells in long-lasting Graves disease. Study details: New Graves' disease cases had less than 3 months of antithyroid drugs. Notes on the study in general: Study of thyroid tissue was not done, with only peripheral blood studied.

Researchers made TCR beta libraries by using iRepertoire HTBI primers and running Arm-PCR on CDR3 regions. MiXCR was run by TCRdb on the multiplex PCR reads, yielding one entry per CDR3 protein. Of a few hundred thousand distinct CDR3 sequences in the sample, approximately 18% are singletons; the top ten hold around 15%. Time point meaning: newly diagnosed GD, antithyroid drugs for less than 3 months. After RNA was extracted from PBMCs, the TCR library was made from it. This clonotype was seen repeatedly, ten times or more. No antigen is known for it. CDR1 and CDR2 from the germline V gene are SGHKS and YYEKEE (reference sequence). The CDR3 has 15 residues. V shed 0 bases, J shed 9 bases, and the junction held 5 bases outside the gene matches. These records were also assigned to another study, of T cells in Graves' hyperthyroidism and ophthalmopathy.

This chain uses TRBV5-5 with TRBJ2-1; TRBD2 matches 11 bases. Sequencing used peripheral blood mononuclear cells (PBMCs), obtained at new diagnosis, from a patient treated with antithyroid drugs. This receptor was identified in a woman in her 30s with Graves disease. Here the CDR3 reads CASSLGLAGGSEQFF. The CDR3 DNA follows: TGTGCCAGCAGCTTGGGGCTAGCGGGGGGCAGTGAGCAGTTCTTC.